Listed below are T cell receptor beta chains from one sample, sequenced in a study of blood T cell repertoires in COVID-19. Here immunoSEQ multiplex PCR was the method, and the copy in TCRdb shows in-frame clones only, minus some. The sample lists 90,000 or so clones; about nine tenths were seen once. The sample comprised peripheral blood. The receptors come from a man aged 55-75 years with acute or convalescent COVID-19. The CDR3 runs from the conserved cysteine through the conserved F or W. The order of the fields is V gene, clone size, J gene, D gene, CDR3 protein, CDR3 DNA. The D gene is left open where the match is weak. Where a row states a size, it is once, few, many or the class of an expanded clone; other rows omit it.

V gene: TRBV29-1
clone size: NA
J gene: TRBJ1-1
D gene: NA
CDR3 protein: CSVEREGPAFF
CDR3 DNA: TGCAGCGTTGAACGGGAGGGCCCAGCTTTCTTT

V gene: TRBV11-2
clone size: few
J gene: TRBJ2-7
D gene: TRBD1
CDR3 protein: CASSPGTGFAYEQYF
CDR3 DNA: TGTGCCAGCAGCCCGGGGACAGGGTTTGCTTACGAGCAGTACTTC

V gene: TRBV28
clone size: once
J gene: TRBJ2-7
D gene: TRBD1
CDR3 protein: CASSGQGGFYEQYF
CDR3 DNA: TGTGCCAGCAGTGGACAGGGGGGTTTCTACGAGCAGTACTTC

V gene: TRBV7-7
clone size: NA
J gene: TRBJ2-5
D gene: NA
CDR3 protein: CASSLKLGLQETQYF
CDR3 DNA: TGTGCCAGCAGCTTAAAATTGGGCCTCCAAGAGACCCAGTACTTC

V gene: TRBV18
clone size: few
J gene: TRBJ1-1
D gene: NA
CDR3 protein: CASSPLRDTEAFF
CDR3 DNA: TGTGCCAGCTCACCACTGAGGGACACTGAAGCTTTCTTT

V gene: TRBV9
clone size: once
J gene: TRBJ1-2
D gene: TRBD1
CDR3 protein: CASRGTGLTYGYTF
CDR3 DNA: TGTGCCAGCAGAGGGACAGGGTTAACCTATGGCTACACCTTC

V gene: TRBV10-3
clone size: NA
J gene: TRBJ1-1
D gene: TRBD1
CDR3 protein: CAISEGQGLSAEAFF
CDR3 DNA: TGTGCCATCAGTGAGGGACAGGGGTTGAGCGCTGAAGCTTTCTTT

V gene: TRBV5-1
clone size: once
J gene: TRBJ1-6
D gene: NA
CDR3 protein: CASSPGAARSSPLHF
CDR3 DNA: TGCGCCAGCAGCCCCGGAGCGGCGCGGAGTTCACCCCTCCACTTT

V gene: TRBV6-5
clone size: NA
J gene: TRBJ2-7
D gene: TRBD1
CDR3 protein: CASSSYLGGHSYEQYF
CDR3 DNA: TGTGCCAGCAGTTCATATCTAGGGGGCCACTCCTACGAGCAGTACTTC

V gene: TRBV6-5
clone size: NA
J gene: TRBJ2-5
D gene: NA
CDR3 protein: CASSNPGLQETQYF
CDR3 DNA: TGTGCCAGCAGTAACCCGGGACTGCAAGAGACCCAGTACTTC

V gene: TRBV29-1
clone size: NA
J gene: TRBJ2-3
D gene: NA
CDR3 protein: CSDYRAGDTQYF
CDR3 DNA: TGCAGCGACTACAGGGCGGGTGATACGCAGTATTTT

V gene: TRBV5-1
clone size: NA
J gene: TRBJ1-4
D gene: NA
CDR3 protein: CASNRGGATEKLFF
CDR3 DNA: TGCGCCAGCAACCGAGGGGGGGCTACGGAAAAACTGTTTTTT

V gene: TRBV9
clone size: NA
J gene: TRBJ1-1
D gene: NA
CDR3 protein: CASSVSWADTEAFF
CDR3 DNA: TGTGCCAGCAGCGTAAGTTGGGCAGACACTGAAGCTTTCTTT

V gene: TRBV5-6
clone size: NA
J gene: TRBJ2-2
D gene: NA
CDR3 protein: CASSLAGVNTGELFF
CDR3 DNA: TGTGCCAGCAGCTTGGCCGGGGTTAACACCGGGGAGCTGTTTTTT

V gene: TRBV7-8
clone size: NA
J gene: TRBJ2-2
D gene: TRBD2
CDR3 protein: CASSRLAVYTGELFF
CDR3 DNA: TGTGCCAGCAGCCGACTAGCGGTATACACCGGGGAGCTGTTTTTT

V gene: TRBV3-1/TRBV3-2
clone size: NA
J gene: TRBJ1-3
D gene: NA
CDR3 protein: CASSQGGMAGNTIYF
CDR3 DNA: TGTGCCAGCAGCCAGGGGGGGATGGCTGGAAACACCATATATTTT